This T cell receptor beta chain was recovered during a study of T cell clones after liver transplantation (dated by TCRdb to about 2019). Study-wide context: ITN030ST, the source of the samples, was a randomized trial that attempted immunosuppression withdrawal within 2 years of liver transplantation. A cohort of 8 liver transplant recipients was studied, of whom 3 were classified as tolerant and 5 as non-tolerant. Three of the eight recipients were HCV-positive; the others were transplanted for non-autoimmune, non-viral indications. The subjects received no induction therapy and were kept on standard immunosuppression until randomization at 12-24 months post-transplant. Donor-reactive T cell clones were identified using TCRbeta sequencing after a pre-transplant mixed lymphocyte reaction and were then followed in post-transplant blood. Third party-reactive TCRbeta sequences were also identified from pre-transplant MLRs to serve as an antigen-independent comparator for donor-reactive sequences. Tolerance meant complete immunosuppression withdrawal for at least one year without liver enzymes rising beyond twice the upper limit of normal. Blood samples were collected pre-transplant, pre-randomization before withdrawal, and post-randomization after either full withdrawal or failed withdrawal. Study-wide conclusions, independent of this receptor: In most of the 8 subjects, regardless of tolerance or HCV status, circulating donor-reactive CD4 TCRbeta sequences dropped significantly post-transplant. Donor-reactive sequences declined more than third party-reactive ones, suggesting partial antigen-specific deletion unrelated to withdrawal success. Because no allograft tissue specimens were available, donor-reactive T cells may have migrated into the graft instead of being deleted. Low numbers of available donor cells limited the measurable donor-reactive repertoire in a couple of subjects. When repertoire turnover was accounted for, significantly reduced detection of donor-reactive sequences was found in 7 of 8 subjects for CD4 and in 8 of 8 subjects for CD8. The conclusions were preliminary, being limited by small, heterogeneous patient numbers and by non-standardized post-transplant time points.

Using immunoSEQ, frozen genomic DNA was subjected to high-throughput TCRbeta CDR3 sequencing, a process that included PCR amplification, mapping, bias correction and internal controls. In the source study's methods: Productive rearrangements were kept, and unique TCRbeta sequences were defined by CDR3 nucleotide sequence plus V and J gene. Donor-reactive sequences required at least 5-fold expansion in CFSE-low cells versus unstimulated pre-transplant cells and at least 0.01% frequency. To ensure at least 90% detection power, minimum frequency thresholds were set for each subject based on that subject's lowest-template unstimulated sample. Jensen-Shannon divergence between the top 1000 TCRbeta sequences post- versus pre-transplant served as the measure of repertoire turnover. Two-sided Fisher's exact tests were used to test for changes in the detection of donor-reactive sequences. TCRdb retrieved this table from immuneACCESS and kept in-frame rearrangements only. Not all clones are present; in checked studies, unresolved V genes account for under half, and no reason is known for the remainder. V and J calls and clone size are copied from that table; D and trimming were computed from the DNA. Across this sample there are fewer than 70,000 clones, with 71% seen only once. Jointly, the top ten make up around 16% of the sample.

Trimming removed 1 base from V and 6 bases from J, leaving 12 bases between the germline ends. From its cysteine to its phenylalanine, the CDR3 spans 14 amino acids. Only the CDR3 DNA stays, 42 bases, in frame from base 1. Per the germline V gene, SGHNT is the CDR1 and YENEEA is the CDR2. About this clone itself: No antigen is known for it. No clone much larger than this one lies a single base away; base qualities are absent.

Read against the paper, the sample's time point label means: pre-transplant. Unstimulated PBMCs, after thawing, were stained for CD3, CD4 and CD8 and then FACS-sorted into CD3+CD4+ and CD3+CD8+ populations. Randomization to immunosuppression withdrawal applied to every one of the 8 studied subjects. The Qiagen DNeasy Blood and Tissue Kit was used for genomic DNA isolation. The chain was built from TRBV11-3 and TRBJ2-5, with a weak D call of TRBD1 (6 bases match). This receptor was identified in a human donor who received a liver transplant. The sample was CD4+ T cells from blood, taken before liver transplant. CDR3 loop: CASSLGSGDKTQYF. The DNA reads TGTGCCAGCAGCTTAGGGTCAGGGGACAAGACCCAGTACTTC.